This paragraph reports one T cell receptor (beta chain). This sample was included in a study of blood T cell repertoires in COVID-19. Study information: Researchers got acute and convalescent COVID-19 samples from the United States, Italy and Spain. T cells, B-cell-depleted T cells, or PBMCs supplied cDNA or gDNA.

This CDR3 contains 13 residues. Germline trimming cut 10 bases from V and 8 bases from J; bases unmatched to any gene: 4. Germline CDR1 is KGHDR and CDR2 is SFDVKD. In the original analysis: Reference gene primer amplification in the assay estimated nucleated cell counts. The protocol was immunoSEQ multiplex PCR, while the TCRdb copy is restricted to in-frame clones and leaves out a portion. D and trimming come from the DNA, and the V and J calls and clone size come from that table. The sample lists roughly 110,000 clones, around nine tenths occurring once. This chain links TRBV24-1 with TRBJ2-2; 12 nucleotides align to TRBD2. Material: peripheral blood. The clonotype comes from an older woman who had recovered from COVID-19. CDR3 loop: CATATSGRGELFF. Here the CDR3 DNA reads TGTGCCACAGCGACTAGCGGGAGAGGGGAGCTGTTTTTT.